This T cell receptor beta chain was observed in a study of blood T cell repertoires in COVID-19. Study overall: The United States, Italy and Spain provided the acute and convalescent COVID-19 samples.

In the authors' methods: Reference gene primer amplification gave nucleated cell count estimates. The data were produced by immunoSEQ multiplex PCR, yet TCRdb's version contains in-frame clones alone and is incomplete. Clone size and V and J calls were adopted from that table, with D and trimming inferred from the DNA. Of roughly 64,000 clones listed, about 66% are singletons. There are 17 residues in the CDR3. The V gene lost 0 bases and the J gene lost 2 bases, with 17 bases spanning the gap. Germline V gene data show CDR1 as SGHRS and CDR2 as YFSETQ. Participants were aged roughly 18 to 90 years, lived in 24 US areas, and enrolled virtually. Assignments of participants to cohorts depended upon their own reported clinical history.

This sequence was found in a woman in her fifties or sixties who had been exposed to COVID-19. Sequencing used PBMCs or T cells enriched from blood (not recorded which). The gene calls are TRBV5-1 and TRBJ1-2, with D perhaps matching TRBD1 (6 bases). The CDR3: CASSLAPYREGNYGYTF. As DNA, the CDR3 is TGCGCCAGCAGCTTGGCCCCCTACAGGGAGGGGAACTATGGCTACACCTTC.